One sample yielded the 24 T cell receptor beta chains listed below, sequenced in a study of cytomegalovirus exposure and HLA in healthy donors (dated by TCRdb to about 2017). Library prep was done by the immunoSEQ multiplex PCR assay. A mixture of 60 forward primers for TCR Vbeta segments and 13 reverse primers for TCR Jbeta segments was used in the multiplex PCR. Here the immuneACCESS table is served through TCRdb, limited to in-frame sequences with V and J called. Missing clones are a known gap in these copies; in checked studies unresolved V genes cover under half, and the rest lacks a known reason. The sample yields more than 50,000 clones; over 55% were counted once. The ten largest make up less than 35% of the sample. Sequenced: PBMCs. The receptors come from a man aged 35 to 55 in good health and CMV-seropositive.

The J gene is TRBJ2-2, the V gene TRBV7-6, with 8 bases identical to TRBD1. The CDR3 has 15 amino acids. Germline CDR1 SGHVS, CDR2 FNYEAQ. With 4 bases clipped from V and 3 bases from J, the junction kept 4 bases outside the gene matches. CDR3: CASSSTGVDTGELFF. The CDR3 coding sequence is TGTGCCAGCAGCTCGACAGGGGTCGACACCGGGGAGCTGTTTTTT.

This clone was observed a few times. The CDR3 reads CASSQGWEETQYF. For the CDR3, the DNA is TGTGCCAGCAGCCAAGGGTGGGAGGAGACCCAGTACTTC. The J gene is TRBJ2-5, the V gene TRBV4-2; tentatively, D is TRBD2 (5 bases). Germline assignment: CDR1 LGHNA and CDR2 YNFKEQ. The CDR3 has 13 amino acids. V was pared by 1 base and J by 5 bases, with 8 bases between.

This clone was recorded a few times. CDR3 sequence: CASSLDREGDGYTF. CDR3 sequence (DNA): TGTGCCAGCAGCTTAGACAGGGAAGGAGATGGCTACACCTTC. The chain links TRBV7-3 to TRBJ1-2; TRBD1 agrees at 7 bases. The V segment lost 2 bases and the J segment 6 bases; nucleotides outside the gene matches: 6. The germline CDR1 and CDR2 sequences are SGHTA and FQGTGA. The CDR3 spans 14 residues.

The chain joins TRBV5-4 to TRBJ2-7; a possible D gene is TRBD1 (5 bases). The CDR3 totals 13 residues. V was clipped by 4 bases and J by 3 bases, with 11 bases between them. The germline V gene encodes CDR1 SGHNT and CDR2 YYREEE (reference sequence). CDR3 sequence: CASSHHQGYEQYF. The CDR3 DNA follows: TGTGCCAGCAGCCATCACCAGGGCTACGAGCAGTACTTC.

This rearrangement joins TRBV6-6 to TRBJ1-5, with a weak D call TRBD1 (5 bases). Germline V gene data show CDR1 as MNHNY and CDR2 as SVGAGI (reference sequence). Trimming stripped 6 bases from V and 3 bases from J, with 12 bases between. CDR3 size: 14 residues. The CDR3 sequence is CASSRSRDNQPQHF. The DNA of the CDR3 is TGTGCCAGCAGCCGCAGCAGGGACAATCAGCCCCAGCATTTT.

This clone was picked up a small number of times. The chain combines TRBV19 with TRBJ1-1; 8 nucleotides match TRBD1. Trimming took 5 bases from V and 4 from J; bases not matched to a gene: 6. The germline gives CDR1 LNHDA, CDR2 SQIVND (reference sequence). The CDR3 is made up of 14 amino acids. This CDR3 is CASSEQGVRTEAFF. The CDR3 coding sequence is TGTGCCAGTAGTGAACAGGGGGTGCGCACTGAAGCTTTCTTT. The entire variable domain, with the rest obtained from reference TRBV19 and TRBJ1-1, is as follows: DGGITQSPKYLFRKEGQNVTLSCEQNLNHDAMYWYRQDPGQGLRLIYYSQIVNDFQKGDIAEGYSVSREKKESFPLTVTSAQKNPTAFYLCASSEQGVRTEAFFGQGTRLTVV.

In its sample, this clone was seen a few times. The chain recombines TRBV5-1 with TRBJ2-1; 10 bases align to TRBD2. V was clipped by 7 bases and J by 0 bases; unmatched bases: 4. The V gene's germline CDR1 is SGHRS and CDR2 YFSETQ. The length of the CDR3 is 15 residues. The CDR3 is CASQRGGSSYNEQFF. The CDR3 nucleotides read TGCGCCAGCCAGCGGGGGGGTAGCTCCTACAATGAGCAGTTCTTC. Filled out from reference TRBV5-1 and TRBJ2-1, the complete variable domain reads KAGVTQTPRYLIKTRGQQVTLSCSPISGHRSVSWYQQTPGQGLQFLFEYFSETQRNKGNFPGRFSGRQFSNSRSEMNVSTLELGDSALYLCASQRGGSSYNEQFFGPGTRLTVL.

This clone was observed a handful of times. The chain combines TRBV29-1 with TRBJ2-1, with TRBD2 matching 10 bases. The V segment lost 8 bases and the J segment 0 bases; nucleotides outside the gene matches: 7. CDR3 size: 15 residues. Germline lookup yields CDR1 SQVTM and CDR2 ANQGSEA. This CDR3 reads CSTSSGGPSYNEQFF. The DNA for the CDR3 is TGCAGCACTTCTAGCGGGGGTCCCTCCTACAATGAGCAGTTCTTC.

The J gene is TRBJ1-2, the V gene TRBV27, with D tentatively TRBD1 (5 bases). In germline, CDR1 is MNHEY, CDR2 SMNVEV (reference sequence). Trimming took off 2 bases at V and 6 bases at J, with 7 bases between the two ends. This CDR3 is built from 12 residues. The CDR3: CASSLRGNGYTF. The CDR3 DNA is TGTGCCAGCAGTTTACGGGGGAATGGCTACACCTTC.

This chain connects TRBV5-1 to TRBJ1-1; D ambiguous. The CDR3 loop spans 15 amino acids. V was clipped by 4 bases and J by 3 bases, with 16 bases between them. Germline-derived CDR1 and CDR2 are SGHRS and YFSETQ. The CDR3 sequence: CASSDILRRDTEAFF. CDR3 DNA sequence: TGCGCCAGCAGCGACATTCTGAGGAGGGACACTGAAGCTTTCTTT.

As DNA, the CDR3 is TGTGCCAGCAGCTTAGGGGGCAGGGGCGACGGAAACACCATATATTTT. This sequence encodes CASSLGGRGDGNTIYF. This sequence joins TRBV7-9 and TRBJ1-3, with D possibly being TRBD1 (6 bases). This CDR3 is 16 amino acids long. Germline V gene lookup returns CDR1 SEHNR and CDR2 FQNEAQ (reference sequence). V lost 1 base and J lost 4, with 14 bases in between.

V and J are TRBV6-6 and TRBJ2-1; no definite D call. The CDR3 extends over 13 amino acids. Trimming left V 2 bases short and J 5 bases short, with 7 bases between. Germline loops: CDR1 MNHNY, CDR2 SVGAGI (reference sequence). In DNA form, the CDR3 reads TGTGCCAGCAGTTACGGGCAGCACAATGAGCAGTTCTTC. As protein: CASSYGQHNEQFF.

The chain carries TRBV27 and TRBJ1-2; D remains ambiguous. CDR3 length: 16 residues. Germline V gene sequence: CDR1 MNHEY, CDR2 SMNVEV (reference sequence). Trimming removed 2 bases at V and 7 bases at J, with 20 bases between. CDR3 region: CASSLIPGGLISGYTF. The CDR3 DNA follows: TGTGCCAGCAGTTTAATTCCCGGTGGGCTTATTAGTGGCTACACCTTC.

This chain uses TRBV7-6 with TRBJ1-1; no clear D gene. This CDR3 is 14 amino acids long. Germline lookup yields CDR1 SGHVS and CDR2 FNYEAQ. V lost 5 bases and J lost 7, with 17 bases in between. CDR3 loop: CASSAAVDWGEAFF. In DNA, the CDR3 is TGTGCCAGCAGCGCAGCGGTGGATTGGGGTGAAGCTTTCTTT.

V usage is TRBV6-5 and J usage is TRBJ1-4; 7 bases map to TRBD1. CDR1 and CDR2 (germline): MNHEY, SVGAGI. J was trimmed by 5 bases and V by 0 bases; bases with no gene match: 3. The CDR3 loop spans 15 amino acids. The CDR3 region is CASSYSGTENEKLFF. Here the CDR3 DNA reads TGTGCCAGCAGTTACTCCGGGACAGAGAATGAAAAACTGTTTTTT.

This rearrangement joins TRBV5-1 to TRBJ1-3, with D unresolved. Germline CDR1 reads SGHRS; CDR2 reads YFSETQ. V lost 4 bases to trimming and J lost 3 bases, with 8 bases between them. The CDR3 consists of 13 residues. CDR3 nucleotide sequence: TGCGCCAGCAGCCCACAGTTTGGAAACACCATATATTTT. Translating it yields CASSPQFGNTIYF.

The rearrangement links TRBV18 to TRBJ2-6; D is ambiguous. V lost 6 bases and J 0 bases, leaving 6 bases between the germline ends. CDR3 size: 14 residues. Germline V gives CDR1 KGHSH, CDR2 LQKENI. CDR3 in DNA: TGTGCCAGCTCTTCTAACTCTGGGGCCAACGTCCTGACTTTC. Its translation is CASSSNSGANVLTF.

This rearrangement joins TRBV6-1 to TRBJ2-7; 8 bases fit TRBD2. With 10 bases clipped from V and 2 bases from J, the junction kept 7 bases outside the gene matches. Germline CDR1 and CDR2: MNHNS and SASEGT. The CDR3 is 13 residues long. The CDR3 loop reads CATQRGKAYEQYF. CDR3 DNA: TGTGCCACTCAGCGGGGGAAGGCCTACGAGCAGTACTTC.

The chain is built from TRBV6-5 and TRBJ2-3; TRBD2 matches at 8 bases. The CDR3 has 15 residues. Per the germline V gene, CDR1 is MNHEY and CDR2 is SVGAGI. J lost 1 base, V lost 4 bases, and 4 bases had no gene match. The CDR3 DNA follows: TGTGCCAGCAGTTGGCGGGGGGAGCGCACAGATACGCAGTATTTT. It is translated as CASSWRGERTDTQYF.

This clone was seen more than once but under ten times. V gene TRBV6-6 combines with J gene TRBJ1-5, with D possibly being TRBD1 (6 bases). This CDR3 contains 15 residues. Germline V CDR1 and CDR2: MNHNY, SVGAGI (reference sequence). Trimming left V 2 bases short and J 5 bases short, with 13 bases between. The CDR3 bases are TGTGCCAGCAGTTACGGGGGCGATGGGTATCAGCCCCAGCATTTT. Its protein is CASSYGGDGYQPQHF.

By its share, this clone is medium-sized (0.01 to 0.1%). The V call is TRBV6-5, the J call TRBJ1-1, with 8 positions matching TRBD1. The length of the CDR3 is 14 residues. Germline-derived CDR1 and CDR2 are MNHEY and SVGAGI. V shed 5 bases and J 5 bases; nucleotides not matched to a gene: 7. CDR3 nucleotides: TGTGCCAGCAGTCGGGACAGGTTCTGGACTGAAGCTTTCTTT. Amino acid sequence: CASSRDRFWTEAFF.

The V gene is TRBV30, the J gene TRBJ2-3, with a possible D match to TRBD2 (6 bases). Germline V gene lookup returns CDR1 GTSNPN and CDR2 SVGIG (reference sequence). There are 15 residues in the CDR3. V was pared by 0 bases and J by 3 bases, with 13 bases between. The CDR3 DNA sequence: TGTGCCTGGAGTGTACCCGGCGGGGTAACAGATACGCAGTATTTT. Its protein product is CAWSVPGGVTDTQYF.

This sequence joins TRBV5-1 and TRBJ2-5, with 10 bases that match TRBD2. CDR3 length equals 15 residues. The V and J ends lost 4 bases and 1 base, in that order; junction bases with no gene match: 4. Germline lookup yields CDR1 SGHRS and CDR2 YFSETQ. CDR3 residues: CASSLSGGVQETQYF. The CDR3 DNA follows: TGCGCCAGCAGCCTAAGCGGGGGGGTCCAAGAGACCCAGTACTTC.

The chain combines TRBV27 with TRBJ2-3; no clear D gene. The CDR3 is 13 residues long. Deletions cut 3 bases from V and 3 bases from J, with 7 bases between. In germline, CDR1 is MNHEY, CDR2 SMNVEV (reference sequence). CDR3 sequence reads: CASSFLSTDTQYF. In DNA, the CDR3 is TGTGCCAGCAGTTTTCTGAGTACAGATACGCAGTATTTT.